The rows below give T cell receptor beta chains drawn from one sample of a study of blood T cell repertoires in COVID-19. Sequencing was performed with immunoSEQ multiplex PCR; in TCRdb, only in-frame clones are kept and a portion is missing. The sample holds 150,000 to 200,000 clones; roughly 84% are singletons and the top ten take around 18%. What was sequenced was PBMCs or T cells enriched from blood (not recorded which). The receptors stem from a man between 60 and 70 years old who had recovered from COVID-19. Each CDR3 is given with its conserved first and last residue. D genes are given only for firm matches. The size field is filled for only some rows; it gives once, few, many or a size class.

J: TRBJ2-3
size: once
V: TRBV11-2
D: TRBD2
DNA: TGTGCCAGCAGCTTAGATGGAGCGGGAGGGCCGAAAGATACGCAGTATTTT
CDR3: CASSLDGAGGPKDTQYF

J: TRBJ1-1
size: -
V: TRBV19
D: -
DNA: TGTGCCAGTAAAGACGGGATTCCCACTGAAGCTTTCTTT
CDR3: CASKDGIPTEAFF

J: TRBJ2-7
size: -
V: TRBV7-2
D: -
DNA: TGTGCCAGCAGCTCAGAGGGTGCTGTAAACGAGCAGTACTTC
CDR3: CASSSEGAVNEQYF

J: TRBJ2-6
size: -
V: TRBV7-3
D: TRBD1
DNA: TGTGCCAGCAGCTTAAATGGACAGGACTTCTCTGGGGCCAACGTCCTGACTTTC
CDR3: CASSLNGQDFSGANVLTF

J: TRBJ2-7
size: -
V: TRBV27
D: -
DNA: TGTGCCAGCAGTTTGATGGGCGACGAGCAGTACTTC
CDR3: CASSLMGDEQYF

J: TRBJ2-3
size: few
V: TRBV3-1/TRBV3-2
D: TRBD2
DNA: TGTGCCAGCAGCATTAGGGAGGGAATTTTAGCAGATACGCAGTATTTT
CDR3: CASSIREGILADTQYF

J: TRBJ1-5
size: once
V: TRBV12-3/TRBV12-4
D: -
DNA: TGTGCCAGCAGTCGTCAGGGTTTGCCCCAGCATTTT
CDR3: CASSRQGLPQHF

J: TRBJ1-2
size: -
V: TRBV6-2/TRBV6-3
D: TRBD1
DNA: TGTGCCAGCAGTTACGGGGCCTCGGGACAGCCTCATCACTATGGCTACACCTTC
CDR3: CASSYGASGQPHHYGYTF

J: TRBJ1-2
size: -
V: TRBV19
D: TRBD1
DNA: TGTGCCAGTAGTCCCCCGCCCGGGACAGGGTTCTATGGCTACACCTTC
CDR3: CASSPPPGTGFYGYTF

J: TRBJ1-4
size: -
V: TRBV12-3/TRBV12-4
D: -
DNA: TGTGCCAGCAGTTTAAAGCCAAATGAAAAACTGTTTTTT
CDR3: CASSLKPNEKLFF

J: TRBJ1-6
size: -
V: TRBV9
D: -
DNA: TGTGCCAGCAGCGTTGGCATAATGGATTCACCCCTCCACTTT
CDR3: CASSVGIMDSPLHF

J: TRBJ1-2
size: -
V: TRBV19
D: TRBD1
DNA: TGTGCCAGTAGTGCCCCCGACAGGGCCCGCTATGGCTACACCTTC
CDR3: CASSAPDRARYGYTF

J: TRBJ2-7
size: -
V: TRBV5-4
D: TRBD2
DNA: TGTGCCAGCAGCAAGGGACTAGCGCTGAACGAGCAGTACTTC
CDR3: CASSKGLALNEQYF

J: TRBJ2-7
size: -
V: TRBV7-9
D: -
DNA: TGTGCCAGCAGCTCGACCTCAACCGCGGTATCTTCCTACGAGCAGTACTTC
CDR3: CASSSTSTAVSSYEQYF

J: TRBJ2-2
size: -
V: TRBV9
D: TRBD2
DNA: TGTGCCAGCAGCGTAGTACACCGCGGGAGGTTGGGTACCGGGGAGCTGTTTTTT
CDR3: CASSVVHRGRLGTGELFF

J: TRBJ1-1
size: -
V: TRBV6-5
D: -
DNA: TGTGCCAGCAGAAGACAGGAGCTGAACACTGAAGCTTTCTTT
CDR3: CASRRQELNTEAFF

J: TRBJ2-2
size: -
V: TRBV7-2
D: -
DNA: TGTGCCAGCAGCCCCCAGGGTTCCACCGGGGAGCTGTTTTTT
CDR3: CASSPQGSTGELFF

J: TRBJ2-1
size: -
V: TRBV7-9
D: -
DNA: TGTGCCAGCAGCTTAGGGGGGGAACGAAACAATGAGCAGTTCTTC
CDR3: CASSLGGERNNEQFF

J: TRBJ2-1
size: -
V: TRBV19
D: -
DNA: TGTGCCAGTAGTACCTCTCTCAGCTCCTACAATGAGCAGTTCTTC
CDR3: CASSTSLSSYNEQFF

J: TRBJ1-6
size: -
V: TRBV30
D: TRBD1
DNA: TGTGCCTGGAGGGGACCAGGGGGCCCGAATTCACCCCTCCACTTT
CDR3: CAWRGPGGPNSPLHF

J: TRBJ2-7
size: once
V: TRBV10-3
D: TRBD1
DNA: TGTGCCATCAGTGAGTCGAAGAGGGGGCAGGGGTACGAGCAGTACTTC
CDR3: CAISESKRGQGYEQYF

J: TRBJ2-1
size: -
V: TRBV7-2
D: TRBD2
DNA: TGTGCCAGCAGCTTAGGGACTAGCGAGTACAATGAGCAGTTCTTC
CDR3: CASSLGTSEYNEQFF

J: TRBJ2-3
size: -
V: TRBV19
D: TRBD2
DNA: TGTGCCAGTAAAATGGTCCGGGAGGGCTACACAGATACGCAGTATTTT
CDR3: CASKMVREGYTDTQYF

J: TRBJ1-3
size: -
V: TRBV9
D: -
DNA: TGTGCCAGCAGCCCCCGGACAGCTGGAAACACCATATATTTT
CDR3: CASSPRTAGNTIYF

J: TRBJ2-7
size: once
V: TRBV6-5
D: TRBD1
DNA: TGTGCCAGCAGTTCCGGGACAGGGGAGTACGAGCAGTACTTC
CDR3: CASSSGTGEYEQYF

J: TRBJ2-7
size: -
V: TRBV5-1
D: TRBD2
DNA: TGCGCCAGCAGCCCCACTAGCGGGAGTAGGTACGAGCAGTACTTC
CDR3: CASSPTSGSRYEQYF

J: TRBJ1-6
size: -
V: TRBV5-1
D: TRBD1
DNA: TGCGCCAGCAGCTTGGGGGACAGGGCGAATTCACCCCTCCACTTT
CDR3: CASSLGDRANSPLHF

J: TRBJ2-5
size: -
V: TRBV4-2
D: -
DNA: TGTGCCAGCAGCCCCCGGACTCACCAAGAGACCCAGTACTTC
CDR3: CASSPRTHQETQYF

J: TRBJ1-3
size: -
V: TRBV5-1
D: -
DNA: TGCGCCAGCAGTCATCCGCAGGGAAACACCATATATTTT
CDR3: CASSHPQGNTIYF

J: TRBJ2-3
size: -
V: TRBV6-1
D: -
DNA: TGTGCCAGCAGTGACAGGGGGGTTTACACAGATACGCAGTATTTT
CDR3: CASSDRGVYTDTQYF

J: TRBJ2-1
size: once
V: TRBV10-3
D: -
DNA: TGTGCCATCAGTGACGCGGACTATTTAATGGATGAGCAGTTCTTC
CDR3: CAISDADYLMDEQFF

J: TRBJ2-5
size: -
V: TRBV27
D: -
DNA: TGTGCCAGCAGTTTATCCCGGGCCGAGGGAGAGACCCAGTACTTC
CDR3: CASSLSRAEGETQYF

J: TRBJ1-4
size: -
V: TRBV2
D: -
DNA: TGTGCCAGCAGTGTCAATTGGGCGGGTGAGGGCGAAAAACTGTTTTTT
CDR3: CASSVNWAGEGEKLFF

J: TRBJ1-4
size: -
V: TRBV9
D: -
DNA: TGTGCCAGCAGCGTAGGGGGGCGGGATGAAAAACTGTTTTTT
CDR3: CASSVGGRDEKLFF

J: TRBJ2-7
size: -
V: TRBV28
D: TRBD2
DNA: TGTGCCAGCAGTTTAGTTGGACTAGCGGGAGGTCACGAGCAGTACTTC
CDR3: CASSLVGLAGGHEQYF

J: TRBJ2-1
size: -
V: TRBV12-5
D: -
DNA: TGTGCTAGTGGCCGGGACTCTGGCGGGGAGCAGTTCTTC
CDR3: CASGRDSGGEQFF

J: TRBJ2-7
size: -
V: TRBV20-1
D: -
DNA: TGCAGTGCTACTGATCTGGGGGGACAGGCGGGGGCCTACGAGCAGTACTTC
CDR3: CSATDLGGQAGAYEQYF

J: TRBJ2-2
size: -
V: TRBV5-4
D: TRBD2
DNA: TGTGCCAGCAGCTTGCAGCGGGGATCGAACACCGGGGAGCTGTTTTTT
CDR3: CASSLQRGSNTGELFF

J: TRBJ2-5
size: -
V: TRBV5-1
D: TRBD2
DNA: TGCGCCAGCAGCTCGCTTAGCGGGGGTCAAGAGACCCAGTACTTC
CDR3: CASSSLSGGQETQYF

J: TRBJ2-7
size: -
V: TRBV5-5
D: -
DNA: TGTGCCAGCAGCTTGGGGCGGGACCCTACGTACGAGCAGTACTTC
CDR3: CASSLGRDPTYEQYF

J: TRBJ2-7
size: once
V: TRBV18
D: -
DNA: TGTGCCAGCTCACCACAGGGACTCTCCTACGAGCAGTACTTC
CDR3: CASSPQGLSYEQYF

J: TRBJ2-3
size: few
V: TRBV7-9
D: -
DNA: TGTGCCAGCAGCTTAATTTCCTCCTCCCGCACAGATACGCAGTATTTT
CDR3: CASSLISSSRTDTQYF

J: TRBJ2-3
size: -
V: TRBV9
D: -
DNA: TGTGCCAGCAAGGAGCGGGCCTACACAGATACGCAGTATTTT
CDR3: CASKERAYTDTQYF

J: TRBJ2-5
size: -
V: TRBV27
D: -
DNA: TGTGCCAGCAGTTTGACTGCCTTCCAAGAGACCCAGTACTTC
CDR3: CASSLTAFQETQYF

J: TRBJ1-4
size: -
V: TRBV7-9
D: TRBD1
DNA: TGTGCCAGCAGCTCGGGACAGTCAACTAATGAAAAACTGTTTTTT
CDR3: CASSSGQSTNEKLFF

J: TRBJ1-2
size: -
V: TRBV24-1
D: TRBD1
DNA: TGTGCCACCAGTCCGCAGGGGGAGAGCTATGGCTACACCTTC
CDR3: CATSPQGESYGYTF

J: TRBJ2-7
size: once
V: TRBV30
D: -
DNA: TGTGCCTGGCAGAGCGAATACGAGCAGTACTTC
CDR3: CAWQSEYEQYF

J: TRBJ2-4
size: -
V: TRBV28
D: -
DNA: TGTGCCAGCAGTTTGGAGCCCCCCAAAAACATTCAGTACTTC
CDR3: CASSLEPPKNIQYF

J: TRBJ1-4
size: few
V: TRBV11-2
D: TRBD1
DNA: TGTGCCAGCAGGGGACAGACGGAAAAACTGTTTTTT
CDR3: CASRGQTEKLFF

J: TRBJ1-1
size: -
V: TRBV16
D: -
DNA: TGTGCCAGCAGCCAATCGGTTAGGGGCCCGGGCGAAGCTTTCTTT
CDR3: CASSQSVRGPGEAFF

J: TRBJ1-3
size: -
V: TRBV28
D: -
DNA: TGTGCCAGCAGTGCCGCCGGCGGCTCTGGAAACACCATATATTTT
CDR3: CASSAAGGSGNTIYF

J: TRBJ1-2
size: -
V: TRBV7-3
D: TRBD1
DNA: TGTGCCAGCAGCTTACAGGGACAGGGTGGCTACACCTTC
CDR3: CASSLQGQGGYTF

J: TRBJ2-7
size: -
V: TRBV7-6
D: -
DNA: TGTGCCAGCAGCGCCCATCGGGTTGGAGCCTACGAGCAGTACTTC
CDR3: CASSAHRVGAYEQYF